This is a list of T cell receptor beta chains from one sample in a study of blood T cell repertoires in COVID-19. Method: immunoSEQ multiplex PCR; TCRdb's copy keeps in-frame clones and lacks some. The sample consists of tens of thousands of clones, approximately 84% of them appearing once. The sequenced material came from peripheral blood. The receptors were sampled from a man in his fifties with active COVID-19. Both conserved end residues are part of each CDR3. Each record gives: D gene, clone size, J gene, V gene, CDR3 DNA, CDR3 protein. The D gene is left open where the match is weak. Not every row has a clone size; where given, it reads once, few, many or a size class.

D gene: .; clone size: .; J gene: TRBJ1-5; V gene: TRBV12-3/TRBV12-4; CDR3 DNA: TGTGCCAGCAGTTCACAACAGGGCCGGCCCCAGCATTTT; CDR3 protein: CASSSQQGRPQHF
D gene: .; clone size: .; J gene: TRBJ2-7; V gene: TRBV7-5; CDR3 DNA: TGTGTCAGAAGCTTAGGGGAATCTGACAGAACCCTCTACGAGCAGTACTTC; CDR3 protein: CVRSLGESDRTLYEQYF
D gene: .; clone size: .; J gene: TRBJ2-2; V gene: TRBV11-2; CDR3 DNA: TGTGCCAGCAGCTTAGCCCGCACGGCCGGGGAGCTGTTTTTT; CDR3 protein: CASSLARTAGELFF
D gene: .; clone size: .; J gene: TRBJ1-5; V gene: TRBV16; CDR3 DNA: TGTGCCAGTAAAACGGGAGGGGAGGGCAATCAGCCCCAGCATTTT; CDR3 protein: CASKTGGEGNQPQHF
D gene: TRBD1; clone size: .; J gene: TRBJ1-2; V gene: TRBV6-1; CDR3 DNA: TGTGCCAGCAGTGAAGCCTGGGGACAGGGGGCCTATGGCTACACCTTC; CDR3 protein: CASSEAWGQGAYGYTF
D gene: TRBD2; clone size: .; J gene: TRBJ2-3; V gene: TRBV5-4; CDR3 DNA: TGTGCCAGCAGCTGGGGACACGGTAGCGGGGGTTCAGATACGCAGTATTTT; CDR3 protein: CASSWGHGSGGSDTQYF
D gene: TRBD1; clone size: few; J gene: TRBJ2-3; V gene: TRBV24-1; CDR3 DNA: TGTGCCACCAGTGATCCAGGGGGCCCAAGCACAGATACGCAGTATTTT; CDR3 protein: CATSDPGGPSTDTQYF
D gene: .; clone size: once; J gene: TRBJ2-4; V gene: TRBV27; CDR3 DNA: TGTGCCAGCAGTCCCAGGGAATACAAAAACATTCAGTACTTC; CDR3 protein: CASSPREYKNIQYF
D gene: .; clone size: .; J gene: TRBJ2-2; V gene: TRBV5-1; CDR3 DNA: TGCGCCAGCAGCCCACCACAGGGACGAGCCGGGGAGCTGTTTTTT; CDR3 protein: CASSPPQGRAGELFF
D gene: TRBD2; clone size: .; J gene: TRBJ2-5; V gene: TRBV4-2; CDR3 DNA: TGTGCCAGCAGCCAGGGTAGCGGGGGGCCGAGTCAAGAGACCCAGTACTTC; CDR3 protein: CASSQGSGGPSQETQYF
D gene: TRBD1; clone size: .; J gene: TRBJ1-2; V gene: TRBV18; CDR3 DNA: TGTGCCAGCTCTGAGGACAGGAGCTATGGCTACACCTTC; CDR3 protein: CASSEDRSYGYTF
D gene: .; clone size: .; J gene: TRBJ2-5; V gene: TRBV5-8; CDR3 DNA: TGTGCCAGCAGCTTGGTCCGCGGATGGTACCAAGAGACCCAGTACTTC; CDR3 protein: CASSLVRGWYQETQYF
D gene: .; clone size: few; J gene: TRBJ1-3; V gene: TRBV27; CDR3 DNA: TGTGCCAGCAGTTTAACATCGTACGCCATATATTTT; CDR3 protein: CASSLTSYAIYF
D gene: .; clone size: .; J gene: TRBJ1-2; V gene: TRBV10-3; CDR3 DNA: TGTGCCATCAGAGAGCGGAGGGAAGCTAACTATGGCTACACCTTC; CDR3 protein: CAIRERREANYGYTF
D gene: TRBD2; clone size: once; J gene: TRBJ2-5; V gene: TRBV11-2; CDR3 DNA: TGTGCCAGCGAAGTCGGGAACGGCGCGGGGGGATACCAAGAGACCCAGTACTTC; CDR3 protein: CASEVGNGAGGYQETQYF
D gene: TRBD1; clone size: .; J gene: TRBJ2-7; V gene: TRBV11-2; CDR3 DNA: TGTGCCAGCAGCTTTTCGGGACAGCGTCACTACGAGCAGTACTTC; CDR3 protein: CASSFSGQRHYEQYF
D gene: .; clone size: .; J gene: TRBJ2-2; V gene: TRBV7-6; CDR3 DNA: TGTGCCAGCAGCTTAGCGCATCAGGGGTCGTGGGATGTTAAAGCGAACACCGGGGAGCTGTTTTTT; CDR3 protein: CASSLAHQGSWDVKANTGELFF
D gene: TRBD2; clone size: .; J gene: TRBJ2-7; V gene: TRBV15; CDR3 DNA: TGTGCCACCAGCTCCCGGACCGGGACTAGACGTTTCGAGCAGTACTTC; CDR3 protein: CATSSRTGTRRFEQYF
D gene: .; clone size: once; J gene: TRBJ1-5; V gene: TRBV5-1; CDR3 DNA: TGCGCCAGCAGCTTGACGGGGAATCTGAATCAGCCCCAGCATTTT; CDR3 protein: CASSLTGNLNQPQHF
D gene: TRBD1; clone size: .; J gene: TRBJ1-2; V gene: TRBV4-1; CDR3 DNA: TGCGCCAGCAGCCCGACAGGGGGAGGCTACACCTTC; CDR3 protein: CASSPTGGGYTF
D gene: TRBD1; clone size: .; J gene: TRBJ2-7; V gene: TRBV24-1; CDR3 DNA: TGTGCCACCAGTGACCCATGGACAGGGATTACCTACGAGCAGTACTTC; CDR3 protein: CATSDPWTGITYEQYF
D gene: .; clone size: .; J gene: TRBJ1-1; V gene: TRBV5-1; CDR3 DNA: TGCGCCAGCAGACCCGACACCATGAACACTGAAGCTTTCTTT; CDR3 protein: CASRPDTMNTEAFF
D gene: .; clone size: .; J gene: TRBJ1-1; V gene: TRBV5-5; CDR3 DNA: TGTGCCAGCAGCCGGAGGGGCTCCGACACTGAAGCTTTCTTT; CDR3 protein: CASSRRGSDTEAFF
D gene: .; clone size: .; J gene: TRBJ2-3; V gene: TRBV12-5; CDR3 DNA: TGTGCTAGTGGTTTGGGGGGGCCAGCCCTCGGTGGCACAGATACGCAGTATTTT; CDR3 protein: CASGLGGPALGGTDTQYF
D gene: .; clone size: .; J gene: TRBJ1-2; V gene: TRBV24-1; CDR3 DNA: TGTGCCACCAGTGAGGACAGCTTTTATGGCTACACCTTC; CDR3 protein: CATSEDSFYGYTF
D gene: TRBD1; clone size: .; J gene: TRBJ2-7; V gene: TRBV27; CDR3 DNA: TGTGCCAGTTCCCTGGGGGGGACAGGGGCAATTCCTACCTACGAGCAGTACTTC; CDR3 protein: CASSLGGTGAIPTYEQYF
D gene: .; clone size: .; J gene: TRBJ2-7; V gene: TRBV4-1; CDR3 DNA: TGCGCCAGCAGCCAAGATTATAGGGGGTCCTACGAGCAGTACTTC; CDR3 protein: CASSQDYRGSYEQYF
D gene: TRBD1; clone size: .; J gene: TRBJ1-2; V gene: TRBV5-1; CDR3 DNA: TGCGCCAGCAGCTTGGACGACAGGGGGTATGGCTACACCTTC; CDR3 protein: CASSLDDRGYGYTF